A selection of T cell receptor beta chains follows, all from one sample in a study of cytomegalovirus exposure and HLA in healthy donors. TCRdb's copy holds only in-frame clones and misses some; the assay was immunoSEQ multiplex PCR. The sample comprises some 110,000 clones, less than 80% of which are singletons, and roughly 12% rests with the top ten. Sequences were obtained from PBMCs. These receptors all stem from a woman aged 45-60 years in good health and CMV-seropositive. The CDR3 runs from the conserved cysteine through the conserved F or W. A D gene is named only where the DNA matches it firmly. Part of the rows lack a size; the others show once, few, many or a class for expanded clones.

J gene,V gene,clone size,D gene,CDR3 DNA,CDR3 protein
TRBJ1-6,TRBV7-2,once,TRBD1,TGTGCCAGCAGCTCACAGGGGGCGTCCTATAATTCACCCCTCCACTTT,CASSSQGASYNSPLHF
TRBJ1-4,TRBV30,once,TRBD1,TGTGCCTGGAGTGACCCCGGGACAGGAGATGAAAAACTGTTTTTT,CAWSDPGTGDEKLFF
TRBJ2-1,TRBV6-1,-,TRBD2,TGTGCCAGCAGGACTAGCGATTCCTACAATGAGCAGTTCTTC,CASRTSDSYNEQFF
TRBJ2-3,TRBV29-1,-,TRBD1,TGCAGCCAGGACAGGGGGACAGATACGCAGTATTTT,CSQDRGTDTQYF
TRBJ2-7,TRBV4-1,-,-,TGCGCCAGCAGCCAAACGGGTTCCTACGAGCAGTACTTC,CASSQTGSYEQYF
TRBJ1-1,TRBV4-3,few,-,TGCGCCAGCAGCCAACGGACTGGGGGGACTGAAGCTTTCTTT,CASSQRTGGTEAFF
TRBJ1-1,TRBV6-5,-,-,TGTGCCAGCAGTGAGGTAGGGGCGCGGTTTAGAGCTTTCTTT,CASSEVGARFRAFF
TRBJ1-3,TRBV7-2,-,TRBD1,TGTGCCAGCAGCCTCAGACAGGGTCCAAACACCATATATTTT,CASSLRQGPNTIYF
TRBJ2-7,TRBV28,-,-,TGTGCCAGCAGTTTGAGCTCCTACGAGCAGTACTTC,CASSLSSYEQYF
TRBJ1-3,TRBV28,-,TRBD1,TGTGCCAGCACCCTAGACAGGGTGGACACCATATATTTT,CASTLDRVDTIYF
TRBJ1-2,TRBV27,-,-,TGTGCCAGCAGCTTAACAGGAAACTATGGCTACACCTTC,CASSLTGNYGYTF
TRBJ2-7,TRBV7-9,-,TRBD1,TGTGCCCGCCCTGACAGGGACGGCTCCTACGAGCAGTACTTC,CARPDRDGSYEQYF
TRBJ2-5,TRBV5-4,-,TRBD2,TGTGCCAGCAGCTTAAAAACTCTAGCGGGAGGGAAAGAGACCCAGTACTTC,CASSLKTLAGGKETQYF
TRBJ1-2,TRBV29-1,-,-,TGCAGCGTTGAAGGGCAATCCTATGGCTACACCTTC,CSVEGQSYGYTF
TRBJ1-2,TRBV10-3,-,TRBD1,TGTGCCATCAGTGCAACAGGGACAGGCGGCGACTATGGCTACACCTTC,CAISATGTGGDYGYTF
TRBJ2-1,TRBV5-4,-,-,TGTGCCAGCAGCTTGGTGCTAGCGAGCTCCTACAATGAGCAGTTCTTC,CASSLVLASSYNEQFF
TRBJ2-5,TRBV2,-,TRBD1,TGTGCCAGCAGACCCAGACAGGGCGGAGAGACCCAGTACTTC,CASRPRQGGETQYF
TRBJ2-7,TRBV19,-,-,TGTGCCAGTAGTGGGGGGGCTAGCTCTCCATCCTACGAGCAGTACTTC,CASSGGASSPSYEQYF
TRBJ1-2,TRBV6-1,-,-,TGTGCCAGCAGGCCCCCGGGAGCTAACTATGGCTACACCTTC,CASRPPGANYGYTF
TRBJ2-3,TRBV4-1,-,TRBD2,TGCGCCAGCAGCCAAGAAGGTAGCGGGAGTGCAGATACGCAGTATTTT,CASSQEGSGSADTQYF
TRBJ1-5,TRBV6-6,-,TRBD1,TGTGCCAGCAGTTTGGACAGGGGGGACAATCAGCCCCAGCATTTT,CASSLDRGDNQPQHF
TRBJ1-2,TRBV30,-,-,TGTGCCTGGATGCGTAGGGGAACCTATGGCTACACCTTC,CAWMRRGTYGYTF
TRBJ2-7,TRBV6-5,-,TRBD2,TGTGCCAGCAGTCCCCCCGGGGGGGTCCACGAGCAGTACTTC,CASSPPGGVHEQYF
TRBJ1-4,TRBV7-2,few,-,TGTGCCAGCAGCTTGCAGGGAGGATTCCGTGAAAAACTGTTTTTT,CASSLQGGFREKLFF
TRBJ1-4,TRBV5-4,-,TRBD1,TGTGCCAGCAGCCCAGGGGGAACTAATGAAAAACTGTTTTTT,CASSPGGTNEKLFF
TRBJ1-4,TRBV28,-,-,TGTGCCACCTTGCGGGAGGGGGAAACTAATGAAAAACTGTTTTTT,CATLREGETNEKLFF
TRBJ1-1,TRBV7-2,once,-,TGTGCCAGCAGCCCTCAGGGAGGAACTGAAGCTTTCTTT,CASSPQGGTEAFF
TRBJ2-3,TRBV29-1,-,-,TGCAGCGTCACCCTTGACAGCTCTAGCACAGATACGCAGTATTTT,CSVTLDSSSTDTQYF
TRBJ1-5,TRBV7-2,-,-,TGTGCCAGCAGCTGGAGACAGAATCAGCCCCAGCATTTT,CASSWRQNQPQHF
TRBJ1-1,TRBV6-1,-,-,TGTGCCAGCAGTTCCTGGGCTGAAAATACTGAAGCTTTCTTT,CASSSWAENTEAFF
TRBJ2-3,TRBV18,-,-,TGTGCCAGCTCACCAGTCAGGGCATTATACACAGATACGCAGTATTTT,CASSPVRALYTDTQYF
TRBJ2-7,TRBV4-2,-,-,TGTGCCAGCAGCCAAGATCCGATTGCTACCTACGAGCAGTACTTC,CASSQDPIATYEQYF
TRBJ1-6,TRBV19,-,-,TGTGCCAGTAGTATGACAGCAAAAGGGAATTCACCCCTCCACTTT,CASSMTAKGNSPLHF
TRBJ1-3,TRBV28,once,-,TGTGCCAGCAGTTCCCTCCAGGGCTCTGGAAACACCATATATTTT,CASSSLQGSGNTIYF
TRBJ2-2,TRBV4-1,-,TRBD1,TGCGCCAGCAGCCAGGACAGGACCGCCGGGGAGCTGTTTTTT,CASSQDRTAGELFF
TRBJ1-2,TRBV9,-,-,TGTGCCAGCAGACGAGCTGGTACAGGGCCGGGCTACACCTTC,CASRRAGTGPGYTF
TRBJ1-2,TRBV7-6,-,-,TGTGCCAGCAGCTCCTTGGGCGGGGGCTACACCTTC,CASSSLGGGYTF
TRBJ2-3,TRBV5-1,-,-,TGCGCCAGCAGCTTGGTTCGCGGAACTAGCACAGATACGCAGTATTTT,CASSLVRGTSTDTQYF
TRBJ2-7,TRBV4-1,-,-,TGCGCCAGCAGCCAAGATCCGGCCGCCAGGAACGACGGCCTGTTC,CASSQDPAARNDGLF
TRBJ1-1,TRBV5-1,-,TRBD1,TGCGCCAGCAGCTGGGACAGCGTAACCACTGAAGCTTTCTTT,CASSWDSVTTEAFF
TRBJ2-1,TRBV4-2,-,TRBD2,TGTGCCAGCAGCCAAGATCCCACTAGCGGTTACAATGAGCAGTTCTTC,CASSQDPTSGYNEQFF
TRBJ1-5,TRBV4-1,-,TRBD1,TGCGCCAGCAGCCAACCCCGGGACAGGGGTGTCAGCAATCAGCCCCAGCATTTT,CASSQPRDRGVSNQPQHF
TRBJ1-1,TRBV7-8,-,TRBD1,TGTGCCAGCAGCCCCGGGACAGTGAACACTGAAGCTTTCTTT,CASSPGTVNTEAFF
TRBJ2-3,TRBV4-2,few,-,TGTGCCAGCAGCCAAGTAATGGATACGCAGTATTTT,CASSQVMDTQYF
TRBJ1-2,TRBV5-1,once,-,TGCGCCAGCAGCTTGACAGGACAGAACTATGGCTACACCTTC,CASSLTGQNYGYTF
TRBJ1-1,TRBV30,once,TRBD1,TGTGCCTGGAGTGAGGGTGAGGGGGCGAACACTGAAGCTTTCTTT,CAWSEGEGANTEAFF
TRBJ1-3,TRBV4-1,-,-,TGCGCCAGCAGCCCCCAGGATATCGCCGGAAACACCATATATTTT,CASSPQDIAGNTIYF
TRBJ2-1,TRBV19,-,TRBD2,TGTGCCAGTAGGGAAGCGGGGATCTCCTACAATGAGCAGTTCTTC,CASREAGISYNEQFF
TRBJ1-3,TRBV19,few,-,TGTGCCAGTAGTCAGGGATCTGGAAACACCATATATTTT,CASSQGSGNTIYF
TRBJ1-5,TRBV6-5,-,TRBD1,TGTGCCAGCAGTTTATCGACAGGGGACCATCAGCCCCAGCATTTT,CASSLSTGDHQPQHF
TRBJ2-5,TRBV5-6,-,TRBD1,TGTGCCAGCAGCTTGCAAGCAGGGCCAACAGGGGCCCAGTACTTC,CASSLQAGPTGAQYF